The rows below give T cell receptor beta chains drawn from one sample of a study of T cells in Graves' hyperthyroidism and ophthalmopathy. TCRdb ran MiXCR on the multiplex PCR reads and lists one entry per CDR3 protein. This table holds about 420,000 distinct CDR3 sequences, roughly 13% found once. The sample consisted of blood. The receptors originated from a woman under 30 with Graves' hyperthyroidism. Both conserved end residues are part of each CDR3.

V	J	CDR3
TRBV3-1	TRBJ2-7	CASRGLTGESIYEQYF
TRBV12-3/TRBV12-4	TRBJ1-1	CASSFGTEAFF
TRBV9	TRBJ2-5	CASSVGPSGGGETQYF
TRBV19	TRBJ1-4	CASSITGREKLFF
TRBV7-2	TRBJ2-3	CASSLGDTHFTDTQYF
TRBV10-1	TRBJ2-1	CASSGRSSGRGYNEQFF
TRBV6-1	TRBJ2-5	CAGATGNFRETQYF
TRBV11-2	TRBJ2-7	CASSFRPQMGQGFYEQYF
TRBV7-2	TRBJ2-1	CASSLEHGQFF
TRBV5-1	TRBJ1-6	CASSLEASYNSPLHF
TRBV2	TRBJ1-2	CASSRDRGYGYTF
TRBV29-1	TRBJ2-2	CSVEGTQNTGELFF
TRBV28	TRBJ1-5	CASSSEQPQHF
TRBV7-9	TRBJ2-5	CASSRGRLAGGGETQYF
TRBV28	TRBJ1-5	CASRSGGAGNQPQHF
TRBV27	TRBJ2-3	CASNPMGRGTDTQYF
TRBV7-2	TRBJ2-1	CASSLLAGVVYEQFF
TRBV7-2	TRBJ1-3	CASSSEATISGNTIYF
TRBV7-9	TRBJ2-6	CASSPTSGRGANVLTF
TRBV2	TRBJ1-5	CASAGGAYQPQHF
TRBV19	TRBJ2-2	CASEVGANTGELFF
TRBV12-3/TRBV12-4	TRBJ2-3	CASSLSIQRGTDTQYF
TRBV28	TRBJ2-7	CASSSPGTATYEQYF
TRBV12-5	TRBJ2-5	CASNGPSTLQETQYF
TRBV27	TRBJ2-3	CASGLPGHRPDTQYF
TRBV5-1	TRBJ2-2	CASSKGANTGELFF
TRBV9	TRBJ1-1	CASSVGSGGENTEAFF